This record covers a single T cell receptor beta chain. This clonotype was recorded a few times. This receptor's antigen is unknown. No much larger clonotype is one base removed from it; base qualities were not supplied. This entry belongs to a study of blood T cells in healthy people across ages (dated by TCRdb to between 2014 and 2017). With respect to the entire study: In model experiments, template switching captured roughly one uniquely barcoded TCR beta cDNA molecule for every two T cells. The donors were split into four age groups: young (average roughly 15 years), middle-aged (39), aged (more than 60) and long-lived (approximately 80). Two additional independent replicas of 1 million unique cDNA reads from the same blood draw were analyzed for two donors (one aged 18 to 29 and one aged 80 or older). Using deep sequencing normalized with unique cDNA molecular identifiers, the study measured how TCR beta repertoire diversity changes with age. Donors of different ages were randomly distributed across sequencing lanes to avoid experimental bias. Summary of the overall study and its limitations: Donor CMV infection status was unknown, potentially confounding age-related changes in expanded clonotypes. Estimates of total diversity based on one million sequenced T cells were considered lower bounds and underestimates. As age increased, observed TCR beta diversity per million T cells dropped in a roughly linear way, and a significant reduction was already evident by age about 40. Since profiling was done on bulk unsorted PBMCs, naive and antigen-experienced compartments could not be conclusively compared. Compared with the aged group, the long-lived group had more naive CD4+ T cells, fewer expanded clones and increased TCR diversity, suggesting age selection. Observed TCR beta diversity correlated strongly with the percentage of naive T cells measured by flow cytometry.

The method behind the library was 5' RACE. The instrument given in TCRdb is Illumina HiSeq 2500. A second PCR of about 7 to 12 cycles was run with a J-beta primer mix and a sample-barcoded 5' primer. A template-switch 5' adaptor carrying 12 random nucleotides introduced a unique molecular identifier onto each TCR beta cDNA molecule. Each sample yielded at least 3 million CDR3-containing paired-end reads. The Mint cDNA synthesis kit, primed by a TRBC-specific oligonucleotide, was used to synthesize first-strand cDNA from all RNA. All cDNA was treated with uracil-DNA glycosylase and then went through a first 18-cycle PCR with the universal primers M1SS and BC2_uni_R. The original pipeline was this. For normalization, 1 million high-quality reads were randomly selected from each sample, with every read carrying a distinct molecular identifier. Instead of being binned into consensus sequences, reads with shared molecular identifiers were discarded. CDR3 identification, clonotype clustering and error correction used MiTCR with a Q25 quality threshold and the strictest error-elimination algorithm. Lower-bound total TCR beta diversity was estimated with a nonparametric unseen species model using Euler transformation. The raw public data were reprocessed by TCRdb itself: fastp quality trimming at Q25, MiXCR clonotype calling, in-frame beta chains only. CDR3 protein sequences are deduplicated, and each keeps its most common genes and DNA. The V and J calls, along with clone size, are taken from TCRdb and not from the paper's own processing. The sample has fewer than 700,000 distinct CDR3 sequences on record, roughly 43% of them singletons. About 30% of the sample lies in the top ten.

The 40 or so donors, aged roughly 6 to 90 years, were systemically healthy Caucasian individuals from Russia. Each donor gave 8.5 to 10 milliliters of peripheral blood, collected into EDTA-treated Vacutainer tubes. Ficoll-Paque density-gradient centrifugation was used to isolate PBMCs, with at least 7 million per sample. Total RNA, at least 6 micrograms per sample, was extracted from PBMCs with Trizol reagent. The percentages of naive CD45RAhigh/CD27high T cells were determined by flow cytometry on a PBMC aliquot from every donor. The germline V gene (reference sequence) gives CDR1 as LGHDT and CDR2 as YNNKEL. Reading from cysteine to phenylalanine, the CDR3 counts 13 amino acids. Only the CDR3 portion is preserved as DNA: 39 bases, with reading frame beginning at the first base. V trim: 2 bases; J trim: 5 bases; unmatched bases: 2.

The clonotype originates from a man at least 80 years old in good health. The V and J genes are TRBV3-1 and TRBJ2-5; TRBD1 matches 7 bases in the middle. Sequencing input: blood. CDR3 protein: CASSQMGQETQYF. The nucleotides are TGTGCCAGCAGCCAAATGGGACAGGAGACCCAGTACTTC.